A single sample gave rise to the 16 T cell receptor beta chains below, sequenced in a study of cytomegalovirus exposure and HLA in healthy donors. TCRdb's table, derived via immunoSEQ multiplex PCR, lists solely in-frame clones and lacks some. The data show around 91,000 clones, under 95% seen once. The specimen sequenced was PBMCs. The receptors come from a woman aged 30 to 39 in good health and CMV-seropositive.

The chain has TRBV7-9 and TRBJ2-1, with 8 positions matching TRBD1. The CDR3 totals 15 residues. V shed 6 bases, J shed 9 bases, and the junction held 13 bases outside the gene matches. Germline CDR1 and CDR2: SEHNR and FQNEAQ (reference sequence). The CDR3 reads CASRPKQGVDGEQFF. DNA for the CDR3: TGTGCCAGCAGACCGAAACAGGGGGTTGATGGTGAGCAGTTCTTC.

This chain connects TRBV27 to TRBJ2-1; no reliable D call. The V gene's germline CDR1 is MNHEY and CDR2 SMNVEV (reference sequence). The CDR3 sequence is 13 residues long. Trimming cost V 3 bases and J 4 bases, with 7 bases left between them. CDR3 DNA: TGTGCCAGCAGTTTGCGTAGTTACAATGAGCAGTTCTTC. Translating gives CASSLRSYNEQFF.

V usage is TRBV7-2 and J usage is TRBJ1-1; the D gene is possibly TRBD1 (5 bases). CDR3 length: 16 amino acids. The ends were cut back, 2 bases at V and 8 bases at J, with 21 bases in the middle. The germline CDR1 and CDR2 sequences are SGHTA and FQGNSA. The CDR3: CASSLTSGTLALEAFF. For the CDR3, the DNA is TGTGCCAGCAGCTTAACCTCAGGGACTTTGGCACTCGAAGCTTTCTTT.

The chain uses TRBV19 and TRBJ2-7; 7 bases agree with TRBD2. The CDR3 totals 19 residues. The J segment lost 5 bases and the V segment lost 5 bases, leaving 24 bases of the junction unmatched. Germline loops: CDR1 LNHDA, CDR2 SQIVND (reference sequence). The CDR3 DNA follows: TGTGCCAGTAGTTCCCTGGCTATTGGTAGCGGGCCAACAGTGAACGAGCAGTACTTC. Protein: CASSSLAIGSGPTVNEQYF.

The rearrangement links TRBV29-1 to TRBJ1-4, with D unclear. The V end was cut by 5 bases, the J end by 0 bases, with 19 bases between. This CDR3 is 17 amino acids long. CDR1 is SQVTM, CDR2 ANQGSEA, per germline. CDR3 nucleotide sequence: TGCAGCGTTCCCCCGGAGACGGACTGGGCAACTAATGAAAAACTGTTTTTT. Translating gives CSVPPETDWATNEKLFF. Combining the CDR3 with reference TRBV29-1 and TRBJ1-4 gives the whole variable domain SAVISQKPSRDICQRGTSLTIQCQVDSQVTMMFWYRQQPGQSLTLIATANQGSEATYESGFVIDKFPISRPNLTFSTLTVSNMSPEDSSIYLCSVPPETDWATNEKLFFGSGTQLSVL.

V and J are TRBV19 and TRBJ2-2, with D uncertain. The CDR3 loop spans 13 amino acids. The germline V gene encodes CDR1 LNHDA and CDR2 SQIVND (reference sequence). The V end was cut by 6 bases, the J end by 2 bases, with 7 bases between. CDR3 in DNA: TGTGCCAGTAGAAGAACAAACACCGGGGAGCTGTTTTTT. This translates into CASRRTNTGELFF.

This rearrangement joins TRBV2 to TRBJ1-2, with 9 bases aligning to TRBD1. Germline values: CDR1 SNHLY, CDR2 FYNNEI. J was trimmed by 5 bases and V by 6 bases; bases with no gene match: 7. The CDR3 covers 14 residues. CDR3: CASRENRGRYGYTF. In DNA, the CDR3 is TGTGCCAGCAGGGAGAACAGGGGGCGTTATGGCTACACCTTC.

Written as DNA, the CDR3 is TGTGCCAGCTCACTCATCCCCTCCGGTGCAACTAATGAAAAACTGTTTTTT. Protein product: CASSLIPSGATNEKLFF. This chain connects TRBV18 to TRBJ1-4; D is unresolved. Germline V lookup: CDR1 KGHSH, CDR2 LQKENI. The CDR3 sequence is 17 residues long. V was trimmed by 4 bases and J by 0 bases, leaving 15 bases between them.

The V call is TRBV7-9, the J call TRBJ2-1; weak D call: TRBD1 (8 bases). V was clipped by 11 bases and J by 2 bases, with 16 bases between them. Germline V gives CDR1 SEHNR, CDR2 FQNEAQ (reference sequence). The CDR3 consists of 14 residues. CDR3 amino acids: CAGGAGGTYNEQFF. Here the CDR3 DNA reads TGTGCCGGGGGGGCAGGGGGCACCTACAATGAGCAGTTCTTC.

The rearrangement links TRBV6-5 to TRBJ2-1; 12 bases fit TRBD2. The J segment lost 7 bases and the V segment lost 5 bases, leaving 6 bases of the junction unmatched. The CDR3 is 15 amino acids. Germline lookup yields CDR1 MNHEY and CDR2 SVGAGI. The CDR3 DNA is TGTGCCAGCAGTAGATCTAGCGGGAGGGGAAATGAGCAGTTCTTC. It translates to CASSRSSGRGNEQFF.

The chain joins TRBV2 to TRBJ1-5; no definite D call. Trimming shortened V by 4 bases and J by 4 bases, and 14 bases separated the two germline ends. The CDR3 covers 15 residues. CDR1 and CDR2 (germline): SNHLY, FYNNEI. The CDR3 is CASSVAPPRNQPQHF. The CDR3 DNA follows: TGTGCCAGCAGTGTTGCCCCGCCGAGGAATCAGCCCCAGCATTTT.

The V gene is TRBV6-6, the J gene TRBJ1-1; 10 positions match TRBD1. The trim removed 4 bases at V and 10 bases at J, leaving 9 bases unmatched. Germline lookup yields CDR1 MNHNY and CDR2 SVGAGI (reference sequence). This CDR3 comprises 14 residues. CDR3 region: CASSSGLRQGAAFF. The CDR3, as DNA: TGTGCCAGCAGTTCAGGGTTGAGACAGGGGGCAGCTTTCTTT.

J is TRBJ2-6 and V is TRBV9; D possibly corresponds to TRBD2 (6 bases). The CDR3 extends over 15 amino acids. Deletions cut 6 bases from V and 0 bases from J, with 10 bases between. Germline V CDR1 and CDR2: SGDLS, YYNGEE. CDR3 DNA sequence: TGTGCCAGCACCCTGGAGGGCTCTGGGGCCAACGTCCTGACTTTC. Its translation is CASTLEGSGANVLTF.

The chain joins TRBV28 to TRBJ1-1; D unresolved. The CDR3 extends over 16 amino acids. V dropped 3 bases and J dropped 0 bases, with 14 bases sitting between them. Germline loops: CDR1 MDHEN, CDR2 SYDVKM. CDR3 loop: CASSFGFAPMNTEAFF. Written as DNA, the CDR3 is TGTGCCAGCAGTTTCGGTTTTGCACCCATGAACACTGAAGCTTTCTTT.

This chain uses TRBV19 with TRBJ2-1; 13 bases map to TRBD2. The ends lost 4 bases at V and 8 bases at J; junction bases unmatched: 5. The CDR3 is 15 amino acids. Germline loops: CDR1 LNHDA, CDR2 SQIVND (reference sequence). This CDR3 is CASSTGLAGEDEQFF. CDR3 nucleotide sequence: TGTGCCAGTAGTACCGGACTAGCGGGAGAAGATGAGCAGTTCTTC.

This chain connects TRBV7-8 to TRBJ1-5; D ambiguous. Trimming took 5 bases from V and 11 from J, leaving 19 bases between them. From germline, CDR1 is SGHVS and CDR2 FQNEAQ. The CDR3 spans 14 residues. The CDR3 region has the DNA TGTGCCAGCAGCCCAGGATACGCCGGCGGGACCCAGCATTTT. The encoded protein is CASSPGYAGGTQHF. The full variable domain, its missing parts supplied by reference TRBV7-8 and TRBJ1-5, is GAGVSQSPRYKVAKRGQDVALRCDPISGHVSLFWYQQALGQGPEFLTYFQNEAQLDKSGLPSDRFFAERPEGSVSTLKIQRTQQEDSAVYLCASSPGYAGGTQHFGDGTRLSIL.